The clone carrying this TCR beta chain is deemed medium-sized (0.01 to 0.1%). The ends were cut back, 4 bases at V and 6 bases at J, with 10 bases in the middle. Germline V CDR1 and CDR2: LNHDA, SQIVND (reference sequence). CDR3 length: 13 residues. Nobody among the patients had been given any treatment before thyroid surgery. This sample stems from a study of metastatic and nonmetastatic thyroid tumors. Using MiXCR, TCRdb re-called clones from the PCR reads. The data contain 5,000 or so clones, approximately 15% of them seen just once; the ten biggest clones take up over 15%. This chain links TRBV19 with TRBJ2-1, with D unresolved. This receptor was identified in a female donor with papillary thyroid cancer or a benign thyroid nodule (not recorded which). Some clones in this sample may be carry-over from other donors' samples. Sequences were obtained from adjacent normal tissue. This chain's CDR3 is CASSKPGRNEQFF. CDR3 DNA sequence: TGTGCCAGTAGTAAGCCGGGCCGCAATGAGCAGTTCTTC.